What follows are 20 T cell receptor beta chains derived from one specimen sequenced in a study of naive and memory T cell subsets. Two oligonucleotides, mixed equimolar, formed the beta constant-region primer covering TRBC1 and TRBC2. TCRdb reanalysed the UMI-ligation and nested PCR reads using MiXCR and keeps one entry per CDR3 protein. The sample lists about 90,000 distinct CDR3 sequences, roughly 7.3% occurring once. The sequenced material came from central memory CD4+ T cells from blood. The receptors were sampled from a human donor in good health.

This clonotype was counted ten times or more. The V gene is TRBV4-3, the J gene TRBJ1-3, with D hard to call. The germline gives CDR1 LGHNA, CDR2 YSLEER. The CDR3 consists of 16 residues. Trimming took off 1 base at V and 0 bases at J, with 10 bases between the two ends. The chain's CDR3 is CASSQVSSDSGNTIYF. The CDR3, as DNA: TGCGCCAGCAGCCAAGTCTCGTCAGACTCTGGAAACACCATATATTTT.

This clonotype has at least ten counts. V gene TRBV12-3 or TRBV12-4 combines with J gene TRBJ1-2; no clear D. The V end was cut by 5 bases, the J end by 7 bases, with 11 bases between. The CDR3 spans 12 residues. Here the CDR3 DNA reads TGTGCCAGCAGTACACGGACCCGTGGCTACACCTTC. It is translated as CASSTRTRGYTF.

This clonotype was counted only a few times. The V and J genes are TRBV12-3 or TRBV12-4 and TRBJ2-1, with D unclear. Trimming took off 4 bases at V and 7 bases at J, with 8 bases between the two ends. The length of the CDR3 is 12 residues. The CDR3 spells CASSSRTNEQFF. The CDR3 DNA sequence: TGTGCCAGCAGTTCCCGTACGAATGAGCAGTTCTTC.

CDR3 sequence: CASTARVSGARNSPLHF. The CDR3, as DNA: TGTGCCAGCACCGCCAGGGTGTCAGGGGCTAGGAATTCACCCCTCCACTTT. This chain connects TRBV6-5 to TRBJ1-6, with D maybe TRBD1 (6 bases). The CDR3 contains 17 residues. Deletions cut 7 bases from V and 7 bases from J, with 23 bases between. The germline V gene encodes CDR1 MNHEY and CDR2 SVGAGI.

V and J are TRBV30 and TRBJ2-5; no clear D. The germline V and J ends were trimmed by 2 bases and 5 bases, with 9 bases remaining between them. In germline, CDR1 is GTSNPN, CDR2 SVGIG (reference sequence). The length of the CDR3 is 12 residues. The CDR3 DNA is TGTGCCTGGAGTCCCCGGGTTGAGACCCAGTACTTC. Its protein is CAWSPRVETQYF. Using reference TRBV30 and TRBJ2-5 for the parts outside the CDR3, the full variable domain is SQTIHQWPATLVQPVGSPLSLECTVEGTSNPNLYWYRQAAGRGLQLLFYSVGIGQISSEVPQNLSASRPQDRQFILSSKKLLLSDSGFYLCAWSPRVETQYFGPGTRLLVL.

In its sample, this clonotype was seen many times. The rearrangement joins TRBV20-1 to TRBJ1-4; 7 nucleotides match TRBD1. Germline CDR1 reads DFQATT; CDR2 reads SNEGSKA (reference sequence). The CDR3 is 14 amino acids. V dropped 6 bases and J dropped 3; count of bases not matched to a gene: 7. The CDR3 bases are TGCAGTGCGGATTCCGGGACAGCTAATGAAAAACTGTTTTTT. Translation: CSADSGTANEKLFF.

In this sample, this clonotype turned up many times. The genes are TRBV12-3 or TRBV12-4 and TRBJ2-5, with D possibly TRBD2 on 5 matching bases. The ends were cut back, 1 base at V and 2 bases at J, with 17 bases in the middle. This CDR3 region has 17 residues. This chain's CDR3 is CASSLGNWRVGQETQYF. In nucleotides, the CDR3 is TGTGCCAGCAGTTTAGGGAATTGGCGGGTAGGACAAGAGACCCAGTACTTC.

The chain joins TRBV28 to TRBJ1-3; D not certain. Deletions cut 3 bases from V and 7 bases from J, with 13 bases between. Germline assignment: CDR1 MDHEN and CDR2 SYDVKM. The CDR3 is made up of 14 amino acids. DNA of the CDR3: TGTGCCAGCAGTTTGGGCAGATCCTACAACACCATATATTTT. Amino acids: CASSLGRSYNTIYF.

This clonotype was observed many times. The V gene is TRBV12-5, the J gene TRBJ2-1, with TRBD2 as a possible D gene (6 bases). This CDR3 region has 19 residues. CDR1 and CDR2 (germline): LGHNT, FRNRAP. V lost 4 bases to trimming and J lost 2 bases, with 24 bases between them. In DNA form, the CDR3 reads TGTGCTAGTGGTTCCATCGGGGGAATCACTGGAGACCCCTACAATGAGCAGTTCTTC. This codes for CASGSIGGITGDPYNEQFF.

This clonotype came up many times. The V and J genes are TRBV7-9 and TRBJ2-5, with D tentatively TRBD1 (5 bases). V lost 2 bases, J lost 2 bases, and 15 bases lay in between. This CDR3 spans 16 amino acids. The germline V gene has CDR1 SEHNR and CDR2 FQNEAQ (reference sequence). The CDR3 nucleotides read TGTGCCAGCAGCTTACCGGGTGACAGCCTACAAGAGACCCAGTACTTC. The encoded protein is CASSLPGDSLQETQYF.

This clonotype was found many times. The chain carries TRBV25-1 and TRBJ2-7; D may correspond to TRBD1 or TRBD2 (5 bases each). Trimming stripped 1 base from V and 3 bases from J, with 16 bases between. CDR3 length equals 16 residues. CDR1 is MGHDK and CDR2 is SYGVNS in the germline V gene. The CDR3 region has the DNA TGTGCCAGCAGTGAATCGGGACCGCGCAGCTTCTACGAGCAGTACTTC. Encoded protein: CASSESGPRSFYEQYF.

This clonotype came up many times. The CDR3 region has the DNA TGCAGCGTTGAGGTGGGGGTTGCCTACGAGCAGTACTTC. It translates to CSVEVGVAYEQYF. The J gene is TRBJ2-7, the V gene TRBV29-1; D may be TRBD1 or TRBD2 (5 bases each). The germline V and J ends were trimmed by 3 bases and 2 bases, with 11 bases remaining between them. Germline CDR1 SQVTM, CDR2 ANQGSEA. The CDR3 consists of 13 residues.

Ten or more counts support this clonotype. The chain employs TRBV29-1 and TRBJ2-2, with D possibly TRBD2 on 5 matching bases. The CDR3 contains 14 residues. Trimming cost V 3 bases and J 4 bases, with 12 bases left between them. Germline lookup yields CDR1 SQVTM and CDR2 ANQGSEA. Here the CDR3 reads CSVEQTGFTGELFF. In nucleotides, the CDR3 is TGCAGCGTTGAGCAGACGGGGTTCACCGGGGAGCTGTTTTTT.

This chain connects TRBV20-1 to TRBJ2-7; TRBD2 matches at 11 bases. This CDR3 contains 15 residues. The junction had 9 bases not matched to a gene; V was cut back by 6 bases and J by 2 bases. The germline V gene has CDR1 DFQATT and CDR2 SNEGSKA (reference sequence). The CDR3 reads CSASGTSGYTYEQYF. In nucleotides, the CDR3 is TGCAGTGCCTCCGGGACTAGCGGTTATACCTACGAGCAGTACTTC.

This clonotype was found many times. This chain uses TRBV20-1 with TRBJ1-3; TRBD1 matches at 7 bases. The J segment lost 0 bases and the V segment lost 6 bases, leaving 14 bases of the junction unmatched. This CDR3 is built from 17 residues. Germline V gives CDR1 DFQATT, CDR2 SNEGSKA (reference sequence). In nucleotides, the CDR3 is TGCAGTGCCCTCCAATCGAGACAGGGAAGCTCTGGAAACACCATATATTTT. Residues: CSALQSRQGSSGNTIYF.

This clonotype was detected ten times or more. The rearrangement uses TRBV7-9 and TRBJ1-5, with 7 bases aligning to TRBD1. This CDR3 is 14 amino acids long. Trimming cost V 2 bases and J 4 bases; bases outside gene matches: 2. Germline CDR1 SEHNR, CDR2 FQNEAQ (reference sequence). In DNA, the CDR3 is TGTGCCAGCAGCTTAACAGGGGAGAATCAGCCCCAGCATTTT. Protein: CASSLTGENQPQHF.

This clonotype was observed at least ten times. J is TRBJ2-7 and V is TRBV10-3; the D gene is possibly TRBD1 (5 bases). The germline V gene encodes CDR1 ENHRY and CDR2 SYGVKD. CDR3 length: 15 residues. V shed 0 bases and J shed 6 bases, with 15 bases lying between them. The CDR3 DNA follows: TGTGCCATCAGTGAGTCCCCGGCAGGGCCGTCCGAGCAGTACTTC. Encoded protein: CAISESPAGPSEQYF.

This clonotype was observed many times. This chain joins TRBV28 and TRBJ1-1, with D unresolved. The CDR3 runs 16 residues. The ends were cut back, 4 bases at V and 2 bases at J, with 17 bases in the middle. The germline CDR1 and CDR2 sequences are MDHEN and SYDVKM. Here the CDR3 DNA reads TGTGCCAGCAGTTCCCAGGAGGCGGGAGTAAACACTGAAGCTTTCTTT. Amino acid sequence: CASSSQEAGVNTEAFF.

This clonotype was seen at least ten times. The CDR3 spells CATSEGLGPQHF. Written as DNA, the CDR3 is TGTGCCACGAGCGAGGGACTCGGACCCCAGCATTTT. The chain carries TRBV12-3 or TRBV12-4 and TRBJ1-5; possible D gene TRBD1, 5 bases. The CDR3 length is 12 residues. The V and J ends lost 10 bases and 10 bases respectively, with 17 bases between them.

Concerning this clonotype: A read error may account for a junction end that differs from germline. The chain uses TRBV15 and TRBJ2-3; D uncertain. CDR1 is LNHNV and CDR2 is YYDKDF in the germline V gene (reference sequence). CDR3 length: 12 residues. As DNA, the CDR3 is TGTGCCACCAGCTTCGGTGGGTTAGAGCCCGTTTTT. This encodes CATSFGGLEPVF.